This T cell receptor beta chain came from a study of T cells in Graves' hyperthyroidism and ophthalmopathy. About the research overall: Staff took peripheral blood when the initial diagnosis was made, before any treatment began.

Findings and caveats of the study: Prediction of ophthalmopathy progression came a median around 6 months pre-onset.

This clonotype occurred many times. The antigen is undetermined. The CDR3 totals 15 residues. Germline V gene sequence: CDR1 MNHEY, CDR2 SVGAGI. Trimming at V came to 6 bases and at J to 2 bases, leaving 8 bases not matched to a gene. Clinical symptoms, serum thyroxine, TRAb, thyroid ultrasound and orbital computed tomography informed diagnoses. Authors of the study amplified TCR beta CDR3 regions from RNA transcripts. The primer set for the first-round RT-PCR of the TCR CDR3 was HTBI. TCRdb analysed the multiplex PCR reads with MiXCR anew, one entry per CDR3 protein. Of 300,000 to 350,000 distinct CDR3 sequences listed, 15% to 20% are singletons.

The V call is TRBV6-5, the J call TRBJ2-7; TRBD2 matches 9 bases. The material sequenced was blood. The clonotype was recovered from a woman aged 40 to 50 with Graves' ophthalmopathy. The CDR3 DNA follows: TGTGCCAGCAGACCCCGACTAGCGGAGGCCTACGAGCAGTACTTC. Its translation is CASRPRLAEAYEQYF.